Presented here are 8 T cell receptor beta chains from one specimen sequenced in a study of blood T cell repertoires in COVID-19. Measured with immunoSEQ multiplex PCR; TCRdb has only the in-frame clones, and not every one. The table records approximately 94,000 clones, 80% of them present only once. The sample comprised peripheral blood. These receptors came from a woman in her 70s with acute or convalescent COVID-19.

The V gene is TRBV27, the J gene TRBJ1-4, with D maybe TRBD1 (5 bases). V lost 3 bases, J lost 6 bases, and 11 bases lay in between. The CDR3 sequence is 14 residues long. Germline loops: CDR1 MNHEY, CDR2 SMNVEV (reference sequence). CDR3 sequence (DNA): TGTGCCAGCAGTTTTTGGGGGGGGGATGAAAAACTGTTTTTT. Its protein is CASSFWGGDEKLFF.

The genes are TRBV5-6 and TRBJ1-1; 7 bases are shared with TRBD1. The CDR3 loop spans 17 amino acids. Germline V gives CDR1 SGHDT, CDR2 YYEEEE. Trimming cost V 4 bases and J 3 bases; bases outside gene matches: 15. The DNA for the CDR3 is TGTGCCAGCAGCCTTATTCCGGGACAGAACTATGACACTGAAGCTTTCTTT. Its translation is CASSLIPGQNYDTEAFF.

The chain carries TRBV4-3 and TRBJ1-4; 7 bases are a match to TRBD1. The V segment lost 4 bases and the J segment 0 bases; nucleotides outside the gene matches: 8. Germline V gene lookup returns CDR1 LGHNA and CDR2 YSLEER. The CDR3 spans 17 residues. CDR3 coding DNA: TGCGCCAGCAGCCCCAAAAGTCAGGGGGCAACTAATGAAAAACTGTTTTTT. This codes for CASSPKSQGATNEKLFF.

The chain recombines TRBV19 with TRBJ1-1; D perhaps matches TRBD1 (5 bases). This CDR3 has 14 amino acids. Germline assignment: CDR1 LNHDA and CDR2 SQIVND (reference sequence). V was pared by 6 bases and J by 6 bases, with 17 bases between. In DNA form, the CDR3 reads TGTGCCAGTAGAGCGACCAGGGCTGTCCCTGAAGCTTTCTTT. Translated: CASRATRAVPEAFF.

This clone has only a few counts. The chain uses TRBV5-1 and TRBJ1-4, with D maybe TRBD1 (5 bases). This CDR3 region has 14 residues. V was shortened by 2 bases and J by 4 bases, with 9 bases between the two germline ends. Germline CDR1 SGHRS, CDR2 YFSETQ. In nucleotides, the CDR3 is TGCGCCAGCAGCTTTGTGGGGGGTAATGAAAAACTGTTTTTT. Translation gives CASSFVGGNEKLFF.

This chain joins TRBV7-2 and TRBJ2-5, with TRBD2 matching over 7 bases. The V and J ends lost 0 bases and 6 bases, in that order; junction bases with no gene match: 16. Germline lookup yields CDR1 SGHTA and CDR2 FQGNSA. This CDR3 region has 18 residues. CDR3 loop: CASSLAPVKNGGIKTQYF. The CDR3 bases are TGTGCCAGCAGCTTAGCTCCGGTTAAAAACGGGGGGATAAAGACCCAGTACTTC.

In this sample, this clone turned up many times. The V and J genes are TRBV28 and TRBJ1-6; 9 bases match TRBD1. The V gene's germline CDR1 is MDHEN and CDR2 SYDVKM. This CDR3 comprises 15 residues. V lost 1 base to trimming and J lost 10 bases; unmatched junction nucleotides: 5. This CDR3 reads CASSLSTGGISPLHF. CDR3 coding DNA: TGTGCCAGCAGTTTATCGACAGGGGGAATCTCACCCCTCCACTTT.

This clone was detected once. CDR3 nucleotides: TGTGCCAGCAGTACCCCGGGGGAAGATAAGTTCTTC. This encodes CASSTPGEDKFF. The chain combines TRBV28 with TRBJ2-1; D perhaps matches TRBD2 (6 bases). Germline V gives CDR1 MDHEN, CDR2 SYDVKM. Trimming left V 5 bases short and J 14 bases short, with 16 bases between. The CDR3 is made up of 12 amino acids.